A single sample is the source of the 28 T cell receptor beta chains below, sequenced in a study of patients and donors after allogeneic stem cell transplantation (dated by TCRdb to 2020 to 2022). Library preparation employed RT-PCR. Data came from a NextSeq 550. In TCRdb, the public reads were trimmed at Q25 with fastp and aligned with MiXCR, with productive beta chains retained. Every CDR3 protein is listed once, alongside the most common genes and DNA of its rows. The sample yields fewer than 75,000 distinct CDR3 sequences; roughly 29% were counted once. Clones ranked in the top ten supply about 30% of the sample. The source material was blood, either unsorted or a sorted T cell fraction (not recorded which). Receptors originate from a human donor who was either an allogeneic HSCT recipient or a stem cell or donor lymphocyte infusion donor (not recorded which). It is not recorded whose cells these are; they may come from a transplant donor.

This clonotype occurred many times. The rearrangement uses TRBV25-1 and TRBJ1-6; the D is unclear. The V end was cut by 1 base, the J end by 10 bases, with 5 bases between. The CDR3 extends over 12 amino acids. Germline V lookup: CDR1 MGHDK, CDR2 SYGVNS. This chain's CDR3 is CASSELGSPLHF. The DNA of the CDR3 is TGTGCCAGCAGTGAATTAGGATCACCCCTCCACTTT.

There are a few counts of this clonotype. This rearrangement joins TRBV5-1 to TRBJ2-1; 9 bases agree with TRBD2. Trimming removed 5 bases from V and 4 bases from J; junction bases left unmatched: 7. Looked up from germline, CDR1 is SGHRS and CDR2 is YFSETQ. The CDR3 sequence is 15 residues long. The CDR3 DNA reads TGCGCCAGCAGTTCTGGACTAGCGAGTTACAATGAGCAGTTCTTC. Translation gives CASSSGLASYNEQFF. The full variable domain, rest sourced from reference TRBV5-1 and TRBJ2-1, is KAGVTQTPRYLIKTRGQQVTLSCSPISGHRSVSWYQQTPGQGLQFLFEYFSETQRNKGNFPGRFSGRQFSNSRSEMNVSTLELGDSALYLCASSSGLASYNEQFFGPGTRLTVL.

This clonotype was counted a few times. This sequence joins TRBV20-1 and TRBJ2-7; TRBD2 matches at 12 bases. CDR1 and CDR2 from the germline V gene are DFQATT and SNEGSKA (reference sequence). The V and J ends lost 0 bases and 6 bases, in that order; junction bases with no gene match: 6. The CDR3 has 15 amino acids. The CDR3, as DNA: TGCAGTGCTAGAGACCCGACTAGCGGGAGCTCCGAGCAGTACTTC. This encodes CSARDPTSGSSEQYF.

The rearrangement joins TRBV6-1 to TRBJ2-3, with 7 bases aligning to TRBD2. This CDR3 has 14 amino acids. V was pared by 7 bases and J by 5 bases, with 9 bases of the junction left unmatched. CDR1 is MNHNS and CDR2 is SASEGT in the germline V gene. The CDR3 DNA is TGTGCCAGCATCGAGATAGAGCGGGGAGATACGCAGTATTTT. Protein: CASIEIERGDTQYF.

A few counts support this clonotype. CDR3 amino acids: CASSQDAGNEKLFF. The CDR3 nucleotides are TGTGCCAGCAGCCAAGATGCCGGGAATGAAAAACTGTTTTTT. This chain links TRBV3-1 with TRBJ1-4, with D hard to call. The V end lost 0 bases, the J end lost 5 bases, and 7 bases lay between the germline ends. The CDR3 runs to 14 residues. CDR1 is LGHDT, CDR2 YNNKEL, per germline (reference sequence).

The chain joins TRBV30 to TRBJ1-1; no reliable D call. This CDR3 comprises 14 residues. From germline, CDR1 is GTSNPN and CDR2 SVGIG (reference sequence). V was pared by 3 bases and J by 1 base, with 12 bases between. Written as DNA, the CDR3 is TGTGCCTGGAGGAAGGATAGATGGAACACTGAAGCTTTCTTT. This sequence encodes CAWRKDRWNTEAFF.

This clonotype showed up just a few times. The chain has TRBV7-2 and TRBJ1-2; no definite D call. Per the germline V gene, CDR1 is SGHTA and CDR2 is FQGNSA. V lost 5 bases and J lost 2, with 12 bases in between. This CDR3 spans 14 amino acids. The CDR3 region has the DNA TGTGCCAGCAGCCCGGGCCGAGGGAACTATGGCTACACCTTC. Encoded protein: CASSPGRGNYGYTF.

This clonotype was detected once. The V call is TRBV12-5, the J call TRBJ1-2, with no clear D. Germline V gives CDR1 LGHNT, CDR2 FRNRAP. The CDR3 consists of 12 residues. V lost 5 bases, J lost 7 bases, and 11 bases lay in between. In DNA, the CDR3 is TGTGCTAGTGGTCGACTCTCCGGTGGCTACACCTTC. It encodes CASGRLSGGYTF.

J is TRBJ1-5 and V is TRBV2; weak D call: TRBD1 (6 bases). The V end was cut by 6 bases, the J end by 2 bases, with 11 bases between. The germline V gene encodes CDR1 SNHLY and CDR2 FYNNEI. The CDR3 loop spans 14 amino acids. The CDR3 sequence is CASSLRQGNQPQHF. CDR3 bases: TGTGCCAGCAGCCTTCGACAGGGCAATCAGCCCCAGCATTTT.

This sequence joins TRBV4-2 and TRBJ2-5; 9 bases agree with TRBD1. Germline assignment: CDR1 LGHNA and CDR2 YNFKEQ. The CDR3 has 15 residues. The ends lost 4 bases at V and 5 bases at J; junction bases unmatched: 8. The CDR3 DNA sequence: TGTGCCAGCAGCCCACGGGACAGGGACGTTGAGACCCAGTACTTC. This gives the protein CASSPRDRDVETQYF.

This clonotype was counted only a few times. V gene TRBV7-3 combines with J gene TRBJ2-3, with D hard to call. Trimming shortened V by 3 bases and J by 8 bases, and 12 bases separated the two germline ends. The germline gives CDR1 SGHTA, CDR2 FQGTGA. CDR3 length equals 13 residues. CDR3 region: CASSFPQEPTQYF. CDR3 sequence (DNA): TGTGCCAGCAGCTTCCCTCAAGAACCTACGCAGTATTTT.

The chain uses TRBV18 and TRBJ2-1; unclear D gene. The CDR3 has 14 amino acids. CDR1 KGHSH and CDR2 LQKENI come from the germline V gene. V lost 3 bases, J lost 4 bases, and 10 bases lay in between. CDR3 bases: TGTGCCAGCTCACCTCTACACCCGTACAATGAGCAGTTCTTC. Its protein is CASSPLHPYNEQFF.

This clonotype was seen a handful of times. CDR3 DNA: TGTGCCAGCAGTCCCGACAGGGTTTCCTATGGCTACACCTTC. This gives the protein CASSPDRVSYGYTF. This chain uses TRBV12-3 or TRBV12-4 with TRBJ1-2; 7 positions agree with TRBD1. V gave up 5 bases and J gave up 4 bases; unmatched junction bases: 7. This CDR3 is 14 amino acids long.

This chain joins TRBV20-1 and TRBJ2-3; 7 nucleotides match TRBD2. The CDR3 totals 16 residues. Trimming cost V 5 bases and J 5 bases; bases outside gene matches: 16. Germline V gene data show CDR1 as DFQATT and CDR2 as SNEGSKA (reference sequence). The CDR3 loop reads CSAHPSLAGVGDTQYF. In DNA form, the CDR3 reads TGCAGTGCTCATCCGTCCTTGGCGGGAGTGGGAGATACGCAGTATTTT.

The V call is TRBV7-9, the J call TRBJ2-7; D might be TRBD1 (5 bases). The V gene lost 3 bases and the J gene lost 0 bases, with 12 bases spanning the gap. The germline V gene has CDR1 SEHNR and CDR2 FQNEAQ (reference sequence). The CDR3 has 15 residues. CDR3 coding DNA: TGTGCCAGCAGCTTGTTGTCAGGGCCCTCCTACGAGCAGTACTTC. Amino acids: CASSLLSGPSYEQYF.

This clonotype showed up just a few times. V and J are TRBV27 and TRBJ2-3; D gene unclear. The CDR3 has 13 residues. Trimming left V 2 bases short and J 3 bases short, with 6 bases between. Germline lookup yields CDR1 MNHEY and CDR2 SMNVEV (reference sequence). For the CDR3, the DNA is TGTGCCAGCAGTTTAGGAGTGACAGATACGCAGTATTTT. This codes for CASSLGVTDTQYF.

The chain employs TRBV20-1 and TRBJ2-7; 7 positions agree with TRBD1. The trim removed 5 bases at V and 0 bases at J, leaving 7 bases unmatched. The CDR3 totals 14 residues. CDR1 and CDR2 (germline): DFQATT, SNEGSKA (reference sequence). CDR3 in amino acids: CSARDSLISYEQYF. The CDR3 DNA reads TGCAGTGCTCGGGACAGCTTAATCTCCTACGAGCAGTACTTC.

This clonotype was seen more than once but under ten times. J is TRBJ2-3 and V is TRBV29-1; no clear D gene. V dropped 7 bases and J dropped 4 bases, with 18 bases sitting between them. CDR1 is SQVTM and CDR2 is ANQGSEA in the germline V gene. This CDR3 region has 14 residues. CDR3 nucleotides: TGCAGCGCAACCGGGCCTGTAAGGCCAGATACGCAGTATTTT. Amino acids: CSATGPVRPDTQYF.

This clonotype has only one observation. The chain joins TRBV6-5 to TRBJ2-1; TRBD2 aligns across 16 bases. V trimming: 5 bases; J trimming: 9 bases; junction bases outside the gene matches: 10. Germline CDR1 MNHEY, CDR2 SVGAGI. This CDR3 is 17 amino acids long. CDR3 in DNA: TGTGCCAGCAGTGCATGGGGACTAGCGGGAGGGCCTGGTGAGCAGTTCTTC. Translation gives CASSAWGLAGGPGEQFF.

The J gene is TRBJ2-1, the V gene TRBV27; no clear D gene. CDR3 length: 19 residues. V shed 1 base and J shed 9 bases, with 28 bases lying between them. Germline values: CDR1 MNHEY, CDR2 SMNVEV (reference sequence). The CDR3 sequence: CASSLFIAPSPLIVSEQFF. For the CDR3, the DNA is TGTGCCAGCAGTTTATTTATCGCGCCCAGCCCTTTAATTGTGTCTGAGCAGTTCTTC.

A few counts support this clonotype. This chain joins TRBV5-1 and TRBJ2-2; 10 bases map to TRBD1. CDR1 and CDR2 (germline): SGHRS, YFSETQ. J gave up 2 bases and V 7 bases, and 5 bases lay outside the gene matches. The CDR3 runs to 15 residues. Written as DNA, the CDR3 is TGCGCCAGCTCCGGGACAGGGGTTAACACCGGGGAGCTGTTTTTT. This translates into CASSGTGVNTGELFF.

The chain carries TRBV5-1 and TRBJ2-1, with 9 bases aligning to TRBD1. Trimming took 4 bases from V and 9 from J; bases not matched to a gene: 11. Germline V gene data show CDR1 as SGHRS and CDR2 as YFSETQ. CDR3 length: 15 residues. In nucleotides, the CDR3 is TGCGCCAGCAGCGAGGGAGGGACAGGGTCCTTTGAGCAGTTCTTC. This codes for CASSEGGTGSFEQFF.

The chain employs TRBV20-1 and TRBJ1-3; no clear D gene. The V and J ends lost 6 bases and 0 bases respectively, with 9 bases between them. Germline CDR1 reads DFQATT; CDR2 reads SNEGSKA (reference sequence). The length of the CDR3 is 13 residues. The CDR3 nucleotides read TGCAGTGCGAAGCTAAACTCTGGAAACACCATATATTTT. Its protein product is CSAKLNSGNTIYF.

This rearrangement joins TRBV5-1 to TRBJ2-5, with no clear D. This CDR3 spans 16 amino acids. The germline gives CDR1 SGHRS, CDR2 YFSETQ. V dropped 5 bases and J dropped 1 base, with 18 bases sitting between them. The CDR3 sequence: CASRLRSAVAQETQYF. Written as DNA, the CDR3 is TGCGCCAGCAGATTGAGGTCGGCCGTAGCCCAAGAGACCCAGTACTTC.

The table lists this clonotype with a few counts. The chain links TRBV7-9 to TRBJ1-4, with D maybe TRBD1 (6 bases). CDR1 and CDR2 from the germline V gene are SEHNR and FQNEAQ (reference sequence). V dropped 6 bases and J dropped 10 bases, with 15 bases sitting between them. The CDR3 is made up of 13 amino acids. The CDR3: CASRRTGPGKLFF. The CDR3, as DNA: TGTGCCAGCAGACGAACAGGGCCTGGAAAACTGTTTTTT.

This chain links TRBV20-1 with TRBJ1-5, with 9 bases fitting TRBD1. The CDR3 contains 14 residues. Germline CDR1 and CDR2: DFQATT and SNEGSKA (reference sequence). Trimming removed 3 bases from V and 4 bases from J; junction bases left unmatched: 4. CDR3 in DNA: TGCAGTGCTAGTTGGACAGGGGAAAATCAGCCCCAGCATTTT. This sequence encodes CSASWTGENQPQHF.

The chain employs TRBV10-3 and TRBJ2-6; 7 bases fit TRBD2. CDR1 is ENHRY, CDR2 SYGVKD, per germline. CDR3 length equals 17 residues. V dropped 2 bases and J dropped 2; count of bases not matched to a gene: 6. The CDR3 nucleotides read TGTGCCATCAGTGAGACAGGACTAGTAACTGGGGCCAACGTCCTGACTTTC. This gives the protein CAISETGLVTGANVLTF.

This clonotype was seen a handful of times. This sequence joins TRBV4-1 and TRBJ2-7; TRBD1 aligns across 9 bases. The CDR3 spans 14 residues. Germline assignment: CDR1 MGHRA and CDR2 YSYEKL. The trim removed 2 bases at V and 3 bases at J, leaving 2 bases unmatched. The CDR3 DNA sequence: TGCGCCAGCAGCCAATCGGGACAGGGCTACGAGCAGTACTTC. Translating gives CASSQSGQGYEQYF.